The T cell receptor (beta chain) described here comes from a study of blood T cell repertoires in COVID-19. Study as a whole: Samples came from the United States, Italy and Spain, spanning acute and convalescent COVID-19.

Unmatched junction bases numbered 9, after V lost 5 bases and J lost 2 bases. The CDR3 runs 16 residues. Germline V gene sequence: CDR1 SGHTA, CDR2 FQGTGA. Per the authors' pipeline: Quantification of nucleated cells was approximated via reference gene primer amplification. Sequencing used immunoSEQ multiplex PCR; TCRdb keeps in-frame clones, though not all of them. Clone size and V and J calls were adopted from that table, with D and trimming inferred from the DNA. The data show 80,000 or so clones, with around 90% seen just once and 2% to 3% held by the top ten. The TCR comes from a man aged 50 to 59 with acute or convalescent COVID-19. The sequencing sample was made of peripheral blood. This chain joins TRBV7-3 and TRBJ2-1, with 7 bases that match TRBD1. The CDR3 DNA follows: TGTGCCAGCAGCCCCGGTGGGCAGGGGGCCTACAATGAGCAGTTCTTC. Its translation is CASSPGGQGAYNEQFF. Full variable domain (missing parts from reference TRBV7-3 and TRBJ2-1): GAGVSQTPSNKVTEKGKYVELRCDPISGHTALYWYRQSLGQGPEFLIYFQGTGAADDSGLPNDRFFAVRPEGSVSTLKIQRTERGDSAVYLCASSPGGQGAYNEQFFGPGTRLTVL.